This T cell receptor (beta chain) was found in a study of beta chain features in type 1 diabetes. V was clipped by 0 bases and J by 7 bases, with 14 bases between them. CDR3 length: 15 residues. The germline V gene has CDR1 SGHDT and CDR2 YYEEEE. The sequenced template was cDNA made from the entire isolated RNA. Sequencing was performed with immunoSEQ multiplex PCR; in TCRdb, only in-frame clones are kept and a portion is missing. The sample holds about 320,000 clones; 14% are singletons and the top ten take over 5.5%. The sample taken for sequencing was central memory CD4+ T cells from blood. The V gene is TRBV5-6, the J gene TRBJ1-5; D call uncertain. The source of this sequence is a man younger than 40 in good health. The CDR3 spells CASSLGGFGGQPQHF. The CDR3 DNA reads as TGTGCCAGCAGCTTGGGTGGATTCGGTGGGCAGCCCCAGCATTTT.